This TCR beta chain was recovered during a study of shared clonotypes between healthy human individuals. Overall study context: A couple of female and three male donors aged 18 to 49 were enrolled. Study-level findings and limits: Roughly 4.6% of naive CD4 clonotypes were common to a handful of donors. Researchers found naive subsets generally carried larger estimated richness than memory subsets.

Concerning this clone: Its antigen is not identified.

This CDR3 region has 16 residues. The germline V and J ends were trimmed by 0 bases and 4 bases, with 15 bases remaining between them. The germline V gene encodes CDR1 GTSNPN and CDR2 SVGIG (reference sequence). The data were produced by immunoSEQ multiplex PCR, yet TCRdb's version contains in-frame clones alone and is incomplete. The sample has more than 2,000,000 clones, approximately 90% seen once; the top ten hold roughly 0.15%. Sequenced material: naive CD4+ T cells sorted from blood. The subset was: CD45RA+ positively selected. J is TRBJ2-2 and V is TRBV30; TRBD2 is a possible D gene (6 bases). The clonotype originates from a man younger than 35 in good health. CDR3 residues: CAWSVLGGAGTGELFF. Written as DNA, the CDR3 is TGTGCCTGGAGTGTACTTGGCGGGGCGGGCACCGGGGAGCTGTTTTTT.